This T cell receptor beta chain stems from a study of Ad26.COV2.S vaccination and SARS-CoV-2 variants. The treatment was: roughly 18 received Ad26.COV2.S at low or high dose, single or two shots; 5 received placebo; per-sample allocation not given. Specimens were obtained on day 63 following the first vaccine or placebo injection. The assay was immunoSEQ multiplex PCR, and TCRdb's table has in-frame clones only and misses some. Counted here are more than 300,000 clones, around four fifths occurring once; the ten biggest clones make up 2.1%. The V end lost 2 bases, the J end lost 6 bases, and 16 bases lay between the germline ends. CDR3 length equals 15 residues. Germline V gene data show CDR1 as MNHNS and CDR2 as SASEGT.

The sequence was collected from a person between 18 and 60 years old who received the Ad26.COV2.S COVID-19 vaccine or a placebo. This chain joins TRBV6-1 and TRBJ1-2; TRBD1 is a possible D gene (5 bases). The material was peripheral blood, obtained in a trial of Ad26.COV2.S vaccine versus placebo. CDR3 region: CASSENGDPQNGYTF. For the CDR3, the DNA is TGTGCCAGCAGTGAAAACGGGGACCCACAAAATGGCTACACCTTC.